Shown below are 18 T cell receptor beta chains from a single sample sequenced in a study of control samples from healthy donors and cancer patients. TCRdb's copy holds only in-frame clones and misses some; the assay was immunoSEQ multiplex PCR. The repertoire has around 93,000 clones, roughly 92% of them found once; the top ten carry approximately 3%. The sample was blood. The receptors originated from a human donor in good health. The donor label of this sample is uncertain.

The genes are TRBV27 and TRBJ2-7; 9 nucleotides align to TRBD1. Germline CDR1 is MNHEY and CDR2 is SMNVEV (reference sequence). V shed 3 bases, J shed 3 bases, and the junction held 6 bases outside the gene matches. The CDR3 totals 15 residues. The CDR3 DNA reads TGTGCCAGCAGTTTGGCCGGGACAGGGAACTACGAGCAGTACTTC. This encodes CASSLAGTGNYEQYF.

The J gene is TRBJ2-2, the V gene TRBV6-5, with a tentative D call TRBD2 (6 bases). The germline CDR1 and CDR2 sequences are MNHEY and SVGAGI. V was pared by 6 bases and J by 4 bases, with 15 bases between. The CDR3 covers 15 residues. CDR3 loop: CASSGSRVGTGELFF. CDR3 nucleotides: TGTGCCAGCAGCGGGAGCAGGGTTGGCACCGGGGAGCTGTTTTTT.

CDR3 in amino acids: CASSPSSDRDYGYTF. CDR3 nucleotides: TGTGCCAGCAGCCCGTCTTCTGACAGAGACTATGGCTACACCTTC. The chain has TRBV4-2 and TRBJ1-2; a weak D match, TRBD1 (5 bases). This CDR3 has 15 amino acids. Trimming shortened V by 4 bases and J by 3 bases, and 15 bases separated the two germline ends. Germline V gene lookup returns CDR1 LGHNA and CDR2 YNFKEQ.

This clone was seen only once. The gene calls are TRBV5-1 and TRBJ2-7; weak D call: TRBD1 (5 bases). Germline V lookup: CDR1 SGHRS, CDR2 YFSETQ. Trimming left V 5 bases short and J 1 base short, with 16 bases between. This CDR3 region has 15 residues. Here the CDR3 DNA reads TGCGCCAGCAGAGATTTGGGTACAGGATCCTACGAGCAGTACTTC. This translates into CASRDLGTGSYEQYF.

The genes are TRBV5-6 and TRBJ1-2; maybe TRBD1 (5 bases). Trimming removed 1 base at V and 1 base at J, with 14 bases between. The germline V gene encodes CDR1 SGHDT and CDR2 YYEEEE. There are 16 residues in the CDR3. CDR3 protein: CASSLFVYQGNYGYTF. The CDR3 nucleotides read TGTGCCAGCAGCTTGTTTGTATATCAGGGTAACTATGGCTACACCTTC.

The chain recombines TRBV6-6 with TRBJ1-6, with D unresolved. The V gene lost 7 bases and the J gene lost 0 bases, with 10 bases spanning the gap. Germline CDR1 reads MNHNY; CDR2 reads SVGAGI (reference sequence). CDR3 size: 15 residues. This CDR3 reads CASTQVSSYNSPLHF. The DNA of the CDR3 is TGTGCCAGCACCCAAGTCAGCTCCTATAATTCACCCCTCCACTTT.

The chain has TRBV10-3 and TRBJ1-1, with a weak D call TRBD1 (5 bases). Trimming cost V 0 bases and J 4 bases, with 12 bases left between them. The CDR3 length is 15 residues. Germline lookup yields CDR1 ENHRY and CDR2 SYGVKD. The CDR3 DNA follows: TGTGCCATCAGTGAGTCGACGGGAGGGGTCACTGAAGCTTTCTTT. This gives the protein CAISESTGGVTEAFF.

This sequence joins TRBV27 and TRBJ1-6, with D perhaps matching TRBD1 (6 bases). There are 14 residues in the CDR3. The V end lost 3 bases, the J end lost 8 bases, and 11 bases lay between the germline ends. The V gene's germline CDR1 is MNHEY and CDR2 SMNVEV (reference sequence). This chain's CDR3 is CASSLWGRDSPLHF. The DNA for the CDR3 is TGTGCCAGCAGTTTGTGGGGGCGTGATTCACCCCTCCACTTT.

The chain combines TRBV6-2 or TRBV6-3 with TRBJ2-1, with 10 bases aligning to TRBD2. The CDR3 totals 14 residues. Germline CDR1 reads MNHEY; CDR2 reads SVGEGT. Trimming cost V 5 bases and J 9 bases; bases outside gene matches: 7. This chain's CDR3 is CASSNGLAGAEQFF. CDR3 coding DNA: TGTGCCAGCAGTAACGGGCTAGCGGGGGCTGAGCAGTTCTTC.

This clone showed up just once. This chain connects TRBV28 to TRBJ1-1; 8 nucleotides agree with TRBD1. V gave up 3 bases and J gave up 4 bases; unmatched junction bases: 10. Germline CDR1 MDHEN, CDR2 SYDVKM. There are 16 residues in the CDR3. CDR3 residues: CASSFQGPTGGTEAFF. For the CDR3, the DNA is TGTGCCAGCAGTTTTCAAGGGCCAACAGGGGGCACTGAAGCTTTCTTT.

V gene TRBV27 combines with J gene TRBJ1-2, with 11 bases aligning to TRBD1. The trim removed 6 bases at V and 4 bases at J, leaving 1 base unmatched. The length of the CDR3 is 13 residues. The germline V gene encodes CDR1 MNHEY and CDR2 SMNVEV (reference sequence). The CDR3 DNA reads TGTGCCAGCAGCGGACAGGGGGCCTATGGCTACACCTTC. Encoded protein: CASSGQGAYGYTF.

V and J are TRBV11-2 and TRBJ1-2; D possibly corresponds to TRBD1 (5 bases). The length of the CDR3 is 16 residues. The V gene lost 5 bases and the J gene lost 0 bases, with 16 bases spanning the gap. Germline CDR1 and CDR2: SGHAT and FQNNGV. CDR3 nucleotide sequence: TGTGCCAGCAGCGGGCTCCGGGACGGCTCTAACTATGGCTACACCTTC. It is translated as CASSGLRDGSNYGYTF.

This sequence joins TRBV18 and TRBJ2-6, with 9 bases fitting TRBD1. Per germline, CDR1 KGHSH and CDR2 LQKENI. The CDR3 totals 19 residues. The V segment lost 4 bases and the J segment 0 bases; nucleotides outside the gene matches: 10. The CDR3 DNA reads TGTGCCAGCTCACAGACTGCCGGGACAGGGACCTCTGGGGCCAACGTCCTGACTTTC. Translation gives CASSQTAGTGTSGANVLTF.

V is TRBV13 and J is TRBJ1-5, with 8 positions matching TRBD1. The junction had 14 bases not matched to a gene; V was cut back by 5 bases and J by 5 bases. The germline CDR1 and CDR2 sequences are PRHDT and FYEKMQ (reference sequence). This CDR3 spans 17 amino acids. CDR3 residues: CASSKRQGFGRDQPQHF. The CDR3 coding sequence is TGTGCCAGCAGCAAACGACAGGGGTTCGGGCGCGATCAGCCCCAGCATTTT.

V gene TRBV6-1 combines with J gene TRBJ1-5; no definite D call. Trimming cost V 1 base and J 0 bases, with 10 bases left between them. The length of the CDR3 is 16 residues. Germline CDR1 is MNHNS and CDR2 is SASEGT. CDR3 amino acids: CASSEVNWYSNQPQHF. The CDR3 region has the DNA TGTGCCAGCAGTGAAGTAAACTGGTATAGCAATCAGCCCCAGCATTTT.

The chain uses TRBV2 and TRBJ1-1, with no clear D. Germline assignment: CDR1 SNHLY and CDR2 FYNNEI. The CDR3 loop spans 11 amino acids. The V end lost 3 bases, the J end lost 6 bases, and 5 bases lay between the germline ends. Here the CDR3 DNA reads TGTGCCAGCAGTGACCCTGCTGAAGCTTTCTTT. It encodes CASSDPAEAFF.

This clone was observed a handful of times. The chain links TRBV4-3 to TRBJ1-1; the match to TRBD1 covers 8 bases. CDR1 LGHNA and CDR2 YSLEER come from the germline V gene. CDR3 length equals 15 residues. Trimming at V came to 1 base and at J to 6 bases, leaving 7 bases not matched to a gene. CDR3: CASSQASDRGSEAFF. The DNA of the CDR3 is TGCGCCAGCAGCCAAGCGTCTGACAGGGGATCTGAAGCTTTCTTT.

The chain links TRBV6-5 to TRBJ2-7; no reliable D call. The CDR3 length is 16 residues. In germline, CDR1 is MNHEY, CDR2 SVGAGI. V was shortened by 0 bases and J by 0 bases, with 12 bases between the two germline ends. In DNA, the CDR3 is TGTGCCAGCAGTTACTCGAGTCTTAGGGTCTCCTACGAGCAGTACTTC. Translated: CASSYSSLRVSYEQYF.